This T cell receptor (beta chain) was sequenced during a study of T cells in Graves' hyperthyroidism and ophthalmopathy. Findings of the study overall: Ophthalmopathy and stable hyperthyroidism were separated by a 13 V-J model. Most thyroid clonotypes expanded above 0.001 were also detected in blood. With a median lead of roughly 6.8 months before onset, the model predicted ophthalmopathy.

A remark on this clonotype: Its antigen is as yet unknown.

Trimming left V 8 bases short and J 4 bases short, with 18 bases between. The CDR3 has 14 residues. CDR1 and CDR2 from the germline V gene are DFQATT and SNEGSKA (reference sequence). Amplification targeted TCR beta CDR3 regions from RNA transcripts. Researchers ran a first-round RT-PCR on the TCR CDR3 using the HTBI primer set. In TCRdb, the multiplex PCR reads were re-called with MiXCR into one record per CDR3 protein. In the table there are hundreds of thousands of distinct CDR3 sequences, 13% of which are singletons. Sequenced input: blood. The rearrangement joins TRBV20-1 to TRBJ2-1; D is unclear. The source is a woman aged 18-29 years with Graves' hyperthyroidism. The CDR3 protein is CSPRRASFYNEQFF. CDR3 nucleotides: TGCAGTCCGCGAAGGGCGAGTTTTTACAATGAGCAGTTCTTC.